Reported below is one T cell receptor (beta chain). Enrollment of patients from Seattle took place during active infection, with longitudinal follow-up. Deletions cut 0 bases from V and 4 bases from J, with 13 bases between. The CDR3 totals 15 residues. Germline values: CDR1 SGDLS, CDR2 YYNGEE. Authors' processing steps: From reference gene primer amplification, estimates of nucleated cell counts were derived. Assay used: immunoSEQ multiplex PCR; TCRdb lists only in-frame clones, some missing. The V and J calls and clone size are taken from that table; D and trimming were inferred from the DNA. The data contain 250,000 or so clones, nearly 90% of them singletons. This specimen belongs to a study of blood T cell repertoires in COVID-19. Looking at the study overall: COVID-19 samples, acute and convalescent, were from the United States, Italy and Spain. T cells, B-cell-depleted T cells, or PBMCs supplied cDNA or gDNA.

The specimen was peripheral blood. This rearrangement joins TRBV9 to TRBJ1-2, with TRBD1 as a possible D gene (6 bases). The origin of this receptor is a woman in her fifties or sixties with COVID-19, enrolled during active disease. DNA of the CDR3: TGTGCCAGCAGCGTAGTTGCGGGGGCAACCTATGGCTACACCTTC. It translates to CASSVVAGATYGYTF.